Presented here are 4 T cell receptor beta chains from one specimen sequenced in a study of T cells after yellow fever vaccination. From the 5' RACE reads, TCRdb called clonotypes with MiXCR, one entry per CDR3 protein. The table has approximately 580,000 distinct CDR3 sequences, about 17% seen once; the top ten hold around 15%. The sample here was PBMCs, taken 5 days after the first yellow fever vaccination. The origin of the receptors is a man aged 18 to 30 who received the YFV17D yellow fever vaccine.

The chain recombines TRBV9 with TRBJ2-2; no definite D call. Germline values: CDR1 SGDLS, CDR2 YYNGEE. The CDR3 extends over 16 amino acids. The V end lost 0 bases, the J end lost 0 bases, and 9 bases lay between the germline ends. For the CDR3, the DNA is TGTGCCAGCAGCGTAGCTGGAGCCGCGAACACCGGGGAGCTGTTTTTT. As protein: CASSVAGAANTGELFF.

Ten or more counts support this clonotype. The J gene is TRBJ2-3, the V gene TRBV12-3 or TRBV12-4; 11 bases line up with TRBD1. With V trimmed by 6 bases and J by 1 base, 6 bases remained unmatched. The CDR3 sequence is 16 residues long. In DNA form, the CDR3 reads TGTGCCAGCAGAGAAGGGACAGGGGGTCGCACAGATACGCAGTATTTT. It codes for CASREGTGGRTDTQYF.

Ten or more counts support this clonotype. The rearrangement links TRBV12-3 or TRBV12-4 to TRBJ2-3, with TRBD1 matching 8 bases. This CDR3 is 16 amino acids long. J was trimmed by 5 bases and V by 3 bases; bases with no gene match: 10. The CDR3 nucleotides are TGTGCCAGCAGTTTTTTAGGGGGACAGGAAATAGATACGCAGTATTTT. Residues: CASSFLGGQEIDTQYF.

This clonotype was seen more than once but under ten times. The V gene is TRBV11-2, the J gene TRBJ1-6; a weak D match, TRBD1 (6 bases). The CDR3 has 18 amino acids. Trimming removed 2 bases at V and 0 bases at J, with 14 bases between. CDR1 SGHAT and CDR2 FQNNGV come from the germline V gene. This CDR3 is CASSLRPGALSYNSPLHF. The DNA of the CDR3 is TGTGCCAGCAGCTTACGTCCAGGGGCCCTCTCCTATAATTCACCCCTCCACTTT.